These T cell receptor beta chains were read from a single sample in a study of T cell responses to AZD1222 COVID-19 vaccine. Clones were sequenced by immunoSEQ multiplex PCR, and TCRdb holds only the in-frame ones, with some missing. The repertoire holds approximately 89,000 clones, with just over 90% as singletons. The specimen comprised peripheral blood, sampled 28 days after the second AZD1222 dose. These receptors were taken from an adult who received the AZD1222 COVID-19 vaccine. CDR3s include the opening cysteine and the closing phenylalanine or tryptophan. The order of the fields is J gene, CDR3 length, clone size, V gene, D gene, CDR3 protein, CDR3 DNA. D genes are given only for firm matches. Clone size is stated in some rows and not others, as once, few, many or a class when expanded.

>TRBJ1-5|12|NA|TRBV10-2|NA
CASSPEGRTQHF
TGCGCCAGCAGCCCAGAGGGGCGTACCCAGCATTTT
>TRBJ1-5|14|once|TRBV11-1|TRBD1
CASSSTGGNQPQHF
TGTGCCAGCAGCTCTACAGGGGGCAATCAGCCCCAGCATTTT
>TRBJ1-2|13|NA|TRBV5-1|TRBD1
CASSTGQPYGYTF
TGCGCCAGCAGCACGGGACAGCCCTATGGCTACACCTTC
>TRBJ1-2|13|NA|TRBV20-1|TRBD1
CSARGTADYGYTF
TGCAGTGCTCGTGGGACAGCCGATTATGGCTACACCTTC
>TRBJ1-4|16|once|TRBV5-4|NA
CASSLGRIADSEKLFF
TGTGCCAGCAGCTTGGGCAGGATAGCGGATAGTGAAAAACTGTTTTTT
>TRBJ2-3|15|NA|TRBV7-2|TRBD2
CASSLGGTSSDTQYF
TGTGCCAGCAGCTTAGGCGGGACTAGCTCAGATACGCAGTATTTT
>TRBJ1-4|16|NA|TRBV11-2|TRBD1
CASSLQGGDTNEKLFF
TGTGCCAGCAGCTTGCAGGGGGGGGATACTAATGAAAAACTGTTTTTT
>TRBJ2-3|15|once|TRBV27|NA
CASSSPGVRWDTQYF
TGTGCCAGCAGTTCTCCAGGGGTGAGATGGGATACGCAGTATTTT
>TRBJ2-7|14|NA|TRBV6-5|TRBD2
CASRRTSVIYEQYF
TGTGCCAGCAGGAGGACTAGCGTAATCTACGAGCAGTACTTC
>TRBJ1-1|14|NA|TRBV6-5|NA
CASRLKGTNTEAFF
TGTGCCAGCAGATTAAAGGGAACAAACACTGAAGCTTTCTTT
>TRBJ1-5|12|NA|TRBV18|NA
CASRDGVQPQHF
TGTGCCAGCCGGGATGGGGTTCAGCCCCAGCATTTT
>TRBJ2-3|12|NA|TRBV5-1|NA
CASSFSTDTQYF
TGCGCCAGCTCCTTTAGCACAGATACGCAGTATTTT
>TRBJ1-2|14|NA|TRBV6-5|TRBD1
CASSPRGKVGGYTF
TGTGCCAGCAGTCCCAGGGGGAAAGTGGGTGGCTACACCTTC
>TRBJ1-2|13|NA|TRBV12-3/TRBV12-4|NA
CASSFGSGAGYTF
TGTGCCAGCAGTTTTGGGTCAGGGGCTGGCTACACCTTC
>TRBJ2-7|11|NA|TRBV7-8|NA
CASSSAYEQYF
TGTGCCAGCAGCTCAGCTTACGAGCAGTACTTC
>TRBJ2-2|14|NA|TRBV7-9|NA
CASPPGPNTGELFF
TGTGCCAGCCCCCCGGGACCGAACACCGGGGAGCTGTTTTTT
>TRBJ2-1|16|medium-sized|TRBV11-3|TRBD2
CASSLDGRGGDNEQFF
TGTGCCAGCAGCTTAGACGGGCGGGGGGGAGACAATGAGCAGTTCTTC
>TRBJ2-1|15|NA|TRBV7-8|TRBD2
CASSLAFGGSGEQFF
TGTGCCAGCAGCTTAGCCTTTGGCGGGAGCGGAGAGCAGTTCTTC
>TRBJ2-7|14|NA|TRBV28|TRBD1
CASSSGQGTYEQYF
TGTGCCAGCAGTTCTGGACAGGGGACCTACGAGCAGTACTTC
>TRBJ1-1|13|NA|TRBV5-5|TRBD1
CASSLGQGLRAFF
TGTGCCAGCAGCCTAGGACAGGGTCTCAGAGCTTTCTTT
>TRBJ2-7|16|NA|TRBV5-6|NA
CASSSAGRHDSYEQYF
TGTGCCAGCAGCTCGGCAGGGAGGCACGATTCCTACGAGCAGTACTTC
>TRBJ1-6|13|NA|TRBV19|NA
CASSISPGTPLHF
TGTGCCAGTAGTATATCGCCCGGGACACCCCTCCACTTT
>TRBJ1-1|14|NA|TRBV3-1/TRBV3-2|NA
CASSQDVPLIEAFF
TGTGCCAGCAGCCAAGATGTTCCACTTATTGAAGCTTTCTTT
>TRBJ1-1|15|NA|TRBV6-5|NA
CASSPDGRPNTEAFF
TGTGCCAGCAGTCCGGACGGGCGGCCGAACACTGAAGCTTTCTTT
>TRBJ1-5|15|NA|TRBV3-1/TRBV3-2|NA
CASSRGAGGNQPQHF
TGTGCCAGCAGCCGGGGGGCGGGGGGCAATCAGCCCCAGCATTTT
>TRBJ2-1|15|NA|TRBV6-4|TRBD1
CASRRTGDPYNEQFF
TGTGCCAGCAGGCGGACAGGGGATCCCTACAATGAGCAGTTCTTC
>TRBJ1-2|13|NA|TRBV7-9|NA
CASSPTANYGYTF
TGTGCCAGCAGCCCGACAGCTAACTATGGCTACACCTTC
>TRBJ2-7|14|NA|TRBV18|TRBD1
CASSPDRGIHEQYF
TGTGCCAGCTCACCAGACAGGGGCATCCACGAGCAGTACTTC
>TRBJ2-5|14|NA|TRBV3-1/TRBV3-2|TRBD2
CASSPRAGAETQYF
TGTGCCAGCAGCCCCCGCGCGGGAGCAGAGACCCAGTACTTC
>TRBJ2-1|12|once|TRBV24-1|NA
CATRDFNNEQFF
TGTGCCACCAGGGACTTCAACAATGAGCAGTTCTTC
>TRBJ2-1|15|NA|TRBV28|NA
CASSLVTRAIDEQFF
TGTGCCAGCAGTTTGGTAACTAGAGCGATCGATGAGCAGTTCTTC
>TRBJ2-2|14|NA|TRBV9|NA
CASSVQPNTGELFF
TGTGCCAGCAGCGTCCAGCCGAACACCGGGGAGCTGTTTTTT
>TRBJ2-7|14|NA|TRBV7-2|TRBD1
CASSLVTGYYEQYF
TGTGCCAGCAGCTTAGTGACAGGGTACTACGAGCAGTACTTC
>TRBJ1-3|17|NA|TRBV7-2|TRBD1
CASSPTTGYSSGNTIYF
TGTGCCAGCAGCCCGACGACAGGGTATAGCTCTGGAAACACCATATATTTT
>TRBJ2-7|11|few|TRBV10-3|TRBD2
CAISAGGGQYF
TGTGCCATCAGTGCGGGGGGAGGCCAGTACTTC
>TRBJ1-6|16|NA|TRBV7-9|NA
CASNMGALHESSPLHF
TGTGCCAGCAATATGGGGGCCCTCCATGAAAGTTCACCCCTCCACTTT
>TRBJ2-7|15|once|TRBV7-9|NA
CASSLSGGGLYEQYF
TGTGCCAGCAGCTTATCTGGGGGCGGGCTGTACGAGCAGTACTTC
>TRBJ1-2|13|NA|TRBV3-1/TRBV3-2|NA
CASSHGVNYGYTF
TGTGCCAGCAGCCATGGAGTTAACTATGGCTACACCTTC
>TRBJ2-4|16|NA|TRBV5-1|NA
CASSLVTALAKNIQYF
TGCGCCAGCAGCTTGGTCACAGCTCTAGCCAAAAACATTCAGTACTTC
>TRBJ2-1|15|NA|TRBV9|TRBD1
CASSTGTGTYNEQFF
TGTGCCAGCAGCACCGGGACAGGGACTTACAATGAGCAGTTCTTC
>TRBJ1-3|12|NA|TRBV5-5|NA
CASSLGGNTIYF
TGTGCCAGCAGCTTGGGTGGAAACACCATATATTTT
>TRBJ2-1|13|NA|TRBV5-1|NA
CASSLQGHNEQFF
TGCGCCAGCAGCCTACAGGGACACAATGAGCAGTTCTTC
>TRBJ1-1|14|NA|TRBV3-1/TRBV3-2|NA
CASSQLGPSTEAFF
TGTGCCAGCAGCCAACTCGGGCCGTCCACTGAAGCTTTCTTT
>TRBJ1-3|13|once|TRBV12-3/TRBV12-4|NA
CASIRRGGNTIYF
TGTGCCAGCATCCGACGAGGTGGAAACACCATATATTTT
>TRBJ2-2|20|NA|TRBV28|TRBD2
CASRFSTGLAGVRGTGELFF
TGTGCCAGCAGATTCAGTACGGGACTAGCGGGGGTACGGGGCACCGGGGAGCTGTTTTTT
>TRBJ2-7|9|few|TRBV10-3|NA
CAISGEQYF
TGTGCCATCAGCGGCGAGCAGTACTTC
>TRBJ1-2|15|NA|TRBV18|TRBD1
CASSENRGLVYGYTF
TGTGCCAGCTCAGAAAACAGGGGGCTGGTCTATGGCTACACCTTC
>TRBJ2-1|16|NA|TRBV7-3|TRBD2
CASSSQGTRGNNEQFF
TGTGCCAGCAGCTCCCAGGGGACTAGGGGAAACAATGAGCAGTTCTTC
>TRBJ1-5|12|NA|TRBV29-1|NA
CSVERSNQPQHF
TGCAGCGTTGAGAGGAGCAATCAGCCCCAGCATTTT
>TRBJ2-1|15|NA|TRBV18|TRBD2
CASSPGGSGVNEQFF
TGTGCCAGCTCACCCGGGGGTAGCGGGGTCAATGAGCAGTTCTTC
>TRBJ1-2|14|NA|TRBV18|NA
CASSPPGQFYGYTF
TGTGCCAGCTCACCACCCGGACAGTTCTATGGCTACACCTTC